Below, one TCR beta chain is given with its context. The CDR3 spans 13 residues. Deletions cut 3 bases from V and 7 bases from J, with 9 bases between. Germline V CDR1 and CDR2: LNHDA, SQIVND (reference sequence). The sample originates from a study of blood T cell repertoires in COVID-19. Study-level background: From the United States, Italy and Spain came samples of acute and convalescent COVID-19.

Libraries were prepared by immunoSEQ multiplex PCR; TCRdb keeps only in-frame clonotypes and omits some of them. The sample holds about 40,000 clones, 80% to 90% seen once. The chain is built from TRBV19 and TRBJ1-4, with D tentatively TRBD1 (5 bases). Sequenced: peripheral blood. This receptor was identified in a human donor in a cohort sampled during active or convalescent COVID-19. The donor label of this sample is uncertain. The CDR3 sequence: CASSIGGGEKLFF. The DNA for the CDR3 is TGTGCCAGTAGTATCGGGGGTGGTGAAAAACTGTTTTTT. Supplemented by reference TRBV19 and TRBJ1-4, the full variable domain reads DGGITQSPKYLFRKEGQNVTLSCEQNLNHDAMYWYRQDPGQGLRLIYYSQIVNDFQKGDIAEGYSVSREKKESFPLTVTSAQKNPTAFYLCASSIGGGEKLFFGSGTQLSVL.